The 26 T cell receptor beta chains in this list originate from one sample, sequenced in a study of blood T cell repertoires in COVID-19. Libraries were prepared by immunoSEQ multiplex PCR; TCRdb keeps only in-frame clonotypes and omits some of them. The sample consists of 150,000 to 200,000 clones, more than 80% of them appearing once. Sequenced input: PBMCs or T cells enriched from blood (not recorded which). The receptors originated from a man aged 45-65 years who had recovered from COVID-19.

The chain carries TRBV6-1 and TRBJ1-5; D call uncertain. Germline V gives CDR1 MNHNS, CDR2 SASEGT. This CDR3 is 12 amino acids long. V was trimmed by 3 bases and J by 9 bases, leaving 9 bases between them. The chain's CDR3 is CASSELEWPQHF. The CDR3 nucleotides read TGTGCCAGCAGTGAGCTAGAGTGGCCCCAGCATTTT.

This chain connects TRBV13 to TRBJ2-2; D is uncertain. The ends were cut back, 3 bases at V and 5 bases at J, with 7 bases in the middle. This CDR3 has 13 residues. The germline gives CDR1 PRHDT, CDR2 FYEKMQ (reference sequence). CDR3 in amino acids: CASSLSVTGELFF. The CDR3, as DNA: TGTGCCAGCAGCTTGTCAGTTACCGGGGAGCTGTTTTTT.

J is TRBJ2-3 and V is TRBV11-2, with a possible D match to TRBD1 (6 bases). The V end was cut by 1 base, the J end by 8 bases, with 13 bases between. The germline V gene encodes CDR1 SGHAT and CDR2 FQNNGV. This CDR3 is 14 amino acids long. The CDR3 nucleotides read TGTGCCAGCAGCTTAGGGCAGGGGAGTGGTACGCAGTATTTT. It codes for CASSLGQGSGTQYF.

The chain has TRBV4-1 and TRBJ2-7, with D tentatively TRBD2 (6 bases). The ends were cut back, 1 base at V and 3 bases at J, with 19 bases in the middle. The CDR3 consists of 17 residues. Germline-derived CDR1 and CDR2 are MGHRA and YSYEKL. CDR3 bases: TGCGCCAGCAGCCAAGGCGGCTGGAGCGGGTCGGGCTACGAGCAGTACTTC. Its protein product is CASSQGGWSGSGYEQYF.

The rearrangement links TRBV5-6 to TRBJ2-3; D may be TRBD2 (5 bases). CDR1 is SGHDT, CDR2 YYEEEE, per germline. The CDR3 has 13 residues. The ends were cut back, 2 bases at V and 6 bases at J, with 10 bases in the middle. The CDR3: CASSLPGGDTQYF. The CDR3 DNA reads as TGTGCCAGCAGCTTACCCGGCGGGGATACGCAGTATTTT.

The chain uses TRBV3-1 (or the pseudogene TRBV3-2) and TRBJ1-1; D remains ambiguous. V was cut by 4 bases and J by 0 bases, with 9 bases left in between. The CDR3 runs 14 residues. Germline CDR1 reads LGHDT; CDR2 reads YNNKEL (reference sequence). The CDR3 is CASSPRRMNTEAFF. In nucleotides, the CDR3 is TGTGCCAGCAGCCCAAGGAGGATGAACACTGAAGCTTTCTTT.

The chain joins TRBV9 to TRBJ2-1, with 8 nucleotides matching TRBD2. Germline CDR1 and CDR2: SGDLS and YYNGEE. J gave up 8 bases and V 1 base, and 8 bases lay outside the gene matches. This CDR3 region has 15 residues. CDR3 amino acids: CASSVQGLVSDEQFF. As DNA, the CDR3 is TGTGCCAGCAGCGTACAGGGACTAGTATCGGATGAGCAGTTCTTC.

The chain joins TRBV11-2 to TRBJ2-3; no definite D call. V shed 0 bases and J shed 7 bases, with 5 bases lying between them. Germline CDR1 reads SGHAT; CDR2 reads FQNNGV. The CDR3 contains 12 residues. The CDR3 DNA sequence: TGTGCCAGCAGCTTAGACCCCAATACGCAGTATTTT. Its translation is CASSLDPNTQYF.

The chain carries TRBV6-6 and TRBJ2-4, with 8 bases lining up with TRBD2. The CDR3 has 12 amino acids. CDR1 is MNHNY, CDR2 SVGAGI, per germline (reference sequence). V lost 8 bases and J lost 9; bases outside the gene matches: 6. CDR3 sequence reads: CASSGGATIQYF. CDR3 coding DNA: TGTGCCAGCTCCGGGGGGGCCACCATTCAGTACTTC.

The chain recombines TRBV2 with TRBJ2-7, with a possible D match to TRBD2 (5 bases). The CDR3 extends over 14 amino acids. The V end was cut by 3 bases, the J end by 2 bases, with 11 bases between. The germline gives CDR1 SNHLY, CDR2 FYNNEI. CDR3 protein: CASSDAGLPYEQYF. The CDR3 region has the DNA TGTGCCAGCAGTGATGCGGGTCTTCCCTACGAGCAGTACTTC.

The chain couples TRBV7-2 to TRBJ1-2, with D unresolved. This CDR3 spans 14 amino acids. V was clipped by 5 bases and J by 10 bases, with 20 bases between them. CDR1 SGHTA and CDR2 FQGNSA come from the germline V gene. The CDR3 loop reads CASSPYLIDKLYTF. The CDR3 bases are TGTGCCAGCAGCCCCTACCTCATTGACAAACTCTACACCTTC.

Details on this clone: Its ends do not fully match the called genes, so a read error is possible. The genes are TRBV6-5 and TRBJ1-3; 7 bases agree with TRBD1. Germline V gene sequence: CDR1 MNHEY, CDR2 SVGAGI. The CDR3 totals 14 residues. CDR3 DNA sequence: TGTGCCAGCAGTCGGGACAGCCCTGGCAACACCATATATTTT. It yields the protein CASSRDSPGNTIYF.

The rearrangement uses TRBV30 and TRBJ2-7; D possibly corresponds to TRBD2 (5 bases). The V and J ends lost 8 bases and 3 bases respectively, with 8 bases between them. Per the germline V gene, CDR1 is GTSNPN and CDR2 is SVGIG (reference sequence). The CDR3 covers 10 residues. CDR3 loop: CAAADYEQYF. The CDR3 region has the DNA TGTGCCGCAGCGGACTACGAGCAGTACTTC. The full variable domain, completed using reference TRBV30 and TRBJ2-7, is SQTIHQWPATLVQPVGSPLSLECTVEGTSNPNLYWYRQAAGRGLQLLFYSVGIGQISSEVPQNLSASRPQDRQFILSSKKLLLSDSGFYLCAAADYEQYFGPGTRLTVT.

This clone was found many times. For the CDR3, the DNA is TGCGCCAGCAGCCAAGATGGGTGGGCTAGCACAGATACGCAGTATTTT. Translated, it gives CASSQDGWASTDTQYF. V is TRBV4-1 and J is TRBJ2-3; D ambiguous. Germline assignment: CDR1 MGHRA and CDR2 YSYEKL. The CDR3 has 16 amino acids. V shed 0 bases and J shed 0 bases, with 10 bases lying between them.

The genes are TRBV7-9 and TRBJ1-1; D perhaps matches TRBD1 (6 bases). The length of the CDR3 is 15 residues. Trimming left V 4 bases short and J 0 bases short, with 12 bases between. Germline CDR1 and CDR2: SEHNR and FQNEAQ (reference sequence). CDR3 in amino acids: CASSSSGTLNTEAFF. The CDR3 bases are TGTGCCAGCAGCTCGAGCGGGACACTGAACACTGAAGCTTTCTTT.

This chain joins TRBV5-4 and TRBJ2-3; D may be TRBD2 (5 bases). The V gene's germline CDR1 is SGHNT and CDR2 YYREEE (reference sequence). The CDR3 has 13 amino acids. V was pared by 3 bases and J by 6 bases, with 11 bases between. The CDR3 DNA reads TGTGCCAGCAGCTCTAGCCCGCCGGATACGCAGTATTTT. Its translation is CASSSSPPDTQYF.

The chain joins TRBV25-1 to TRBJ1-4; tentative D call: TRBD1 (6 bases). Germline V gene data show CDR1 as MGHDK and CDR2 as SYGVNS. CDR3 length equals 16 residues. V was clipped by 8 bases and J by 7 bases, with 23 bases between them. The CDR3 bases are TGTGCCAGCCAATCCCTTAGGGGACACCATCGTGAAAAACTGTTTTTT. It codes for CASQSLRGHHREKLFF. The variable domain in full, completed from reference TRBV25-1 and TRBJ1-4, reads EADIYQTPRYLVIGTGKKITLECSQTMGHDKMYWYQQDPGMELHLIHYSYGVNSTEKGDLSSESTVSRIRTEHFPLTLESARPSHTSQYLCASQSLRGHHREKLFFGSGTQLSVL.

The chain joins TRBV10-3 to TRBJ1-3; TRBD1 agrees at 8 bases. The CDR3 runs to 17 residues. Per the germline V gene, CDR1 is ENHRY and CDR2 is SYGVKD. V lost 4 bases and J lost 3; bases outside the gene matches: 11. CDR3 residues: CAISGTRGPMGGNTIYF. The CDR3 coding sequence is TGTGCCATCAGTGGCACCAGGGGGCCCATGGGTGGAAACACCATATATTTT.

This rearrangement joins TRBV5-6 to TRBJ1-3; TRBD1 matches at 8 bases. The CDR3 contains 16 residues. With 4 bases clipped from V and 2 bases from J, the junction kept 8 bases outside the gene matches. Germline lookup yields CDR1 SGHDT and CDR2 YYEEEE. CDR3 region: CASSMLQGEAGNTIYF. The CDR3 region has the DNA TGTGCCAGCAGCATGTTACAGGGGGAAGCTGGAAACACCATATATTTT.

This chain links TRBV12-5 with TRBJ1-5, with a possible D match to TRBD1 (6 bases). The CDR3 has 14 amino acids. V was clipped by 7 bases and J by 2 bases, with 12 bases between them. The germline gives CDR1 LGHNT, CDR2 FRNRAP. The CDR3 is CASVPQGGNQPQHF. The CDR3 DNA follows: TGTGCTAGTGTCCCACAGGGAGGCAATCAGCCCCAGCATTTT.

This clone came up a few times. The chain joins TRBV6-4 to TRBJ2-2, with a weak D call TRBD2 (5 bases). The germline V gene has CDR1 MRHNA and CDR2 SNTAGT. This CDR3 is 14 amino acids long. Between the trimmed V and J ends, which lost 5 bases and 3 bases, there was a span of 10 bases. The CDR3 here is CASSPRRYTGELFF. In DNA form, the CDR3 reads TGTGCCAGCAGTCCCCGGAGGTACACCGGGGAGCTGTTTTTT.

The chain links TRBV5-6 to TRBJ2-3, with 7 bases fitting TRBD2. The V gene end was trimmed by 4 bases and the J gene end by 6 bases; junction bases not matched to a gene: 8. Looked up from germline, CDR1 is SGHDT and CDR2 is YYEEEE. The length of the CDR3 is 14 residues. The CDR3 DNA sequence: TGTGCCAGCAGCCACCGGGGAGGGGTCGATACGCAGTATTTT. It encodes CASSHRGGVDTQYF.

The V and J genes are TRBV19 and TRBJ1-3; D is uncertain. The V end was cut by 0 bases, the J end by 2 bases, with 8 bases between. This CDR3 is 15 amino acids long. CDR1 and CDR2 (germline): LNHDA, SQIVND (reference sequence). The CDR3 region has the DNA TGTGCCAGTAGTATAGACTCGGGAACTGGAAACACCATATATTTT. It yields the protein CASSIDSGTGNTIYF.

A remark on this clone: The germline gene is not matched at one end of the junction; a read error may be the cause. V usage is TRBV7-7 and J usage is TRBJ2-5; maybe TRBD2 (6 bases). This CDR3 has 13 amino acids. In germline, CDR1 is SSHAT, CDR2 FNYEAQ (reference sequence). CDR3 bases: TGTGCTAGCAGTCGGGACTACCAAGAGACCCAGTACTTC. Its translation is CASSRDYQETQYF.

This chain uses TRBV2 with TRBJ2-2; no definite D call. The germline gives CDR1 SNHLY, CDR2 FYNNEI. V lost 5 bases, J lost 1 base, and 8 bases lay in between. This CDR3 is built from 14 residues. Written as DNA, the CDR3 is TGTGCCAGCAGTAACTCTAGGAACACCGGGGAGCTGTTTTTT. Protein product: CASSNSRNTGELFF.

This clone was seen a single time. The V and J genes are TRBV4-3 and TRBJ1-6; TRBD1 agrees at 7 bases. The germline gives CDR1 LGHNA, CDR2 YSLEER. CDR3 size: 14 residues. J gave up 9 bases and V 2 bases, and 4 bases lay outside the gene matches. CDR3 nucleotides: TGCGCCAGCAGCCAACAGAACAGGGGTTCACCCCTCCACTTT. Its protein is CASSQQNRGSPLHF.